This TCR beta chain was recovered during a study of CD8+CD57+ T cells in acquired aplastic anemia. Whole-study context: DNA per sorted CD4+ or CD8+ sample ranged 0.2 to 27.4 ug, averaging about 3 ug. Study observations and caveats: Shared by patients and controls, roughly 28 CD8+ CDR3s were abundant in patients.

The patients chosen for sequencing had shown expansion of CD8+CD57+ cells (detected by flow cytometry). The patients all had a severe acquired aplastic anemia diagnosis. Patients had not yet gotten any therapy when their blood was taken for sampling. CDR3 and TCR beta VDJ profiling relied on genomic DNA as the template. MiXCR was run by TCRdb on the reads, yielding one entry per CDR3 protein. The sample contains fewer than 85,000 distinct CDR3 sequences, 55% to 75% of which appear only once. The CDR3 is 14 amino acids. The V gene lost 4 bases and the J gene lost 6 bases, with 14 bases spanning the gap. Germline lookup yields CDR1 KGHDR and CDR2 SFDVKD. A note on this clonotype: As yet, its antigen is unknown.

Sequencing used sorted CD4+, CD8+, or CD8+CD57+ T cells (not recorded which) from PBMCs. This rearrangement joins TRBV24-1 to TRBJ1-2, with a weak D call TRBD1 (5 bases). This TCR derives from a human donor with aplastic anemia. Here the CDR3 reads CATSDPGTKNGYTF. The CDR3, as DNA: TGTGCCACCAGTGACCCCGGGACCAAGAATGGCTACACCTTC.